This is a list of T cell receptor beta chains from one sample in a study of cytomegalovirus exposure and HLA in healthy donors. The method was immunoSEQ multiplex PCR; TCRdb's version includes in-frame clones alone and lacks a portion of them. This sample carries hundreds of thousands of clones, roughly 82% of them seen once, and the ten largest clones take about 6.4%. Sequenced input: PBMCs. Every receptor here comes from a middle-aged man in good health and CMV-seropositive. The conserved cysteine and the conserved F or W are not part of the CDR3 here. The order of the fields is V gene, J gene, CDR3 protein.

v_call: TRBV2; j_call: TRBJ2-5; cdr3_aa: ASSEEEGAYETQY
v_call: TRBV25-1; j_call: TRBJ1-2; cdr3_aa: ASSGGGGTNYGYT
v_call: TRBV29-1; j_call: TRBJ1-2; cdr3_aa: SVVESNYGYT
v_call: TRBV9; j_call: TRBJ1-2; cdr3_aa: ASSEGTALYGYT
v_call: TRBV7-6; j_call: TRBJ2-5; cdr3_aa: ASSSGTQY
v_call: TRBV27; j_call: TRBJ2-1; cdr3_aa: ASRPQGGGEQF
v_call: TRBV19; j_call: TRBJ1-5; cdr3_aa: ASSPSRQGYQPQH
v_call: TRBV5-1; j_call: TRBJ1-1; cdr3_aa: ASSQGHRNTEAF
v_call: TRBV6-5; j_call: TRBJ2-7; cdr3_aa: ASSGTSGTEQY
v_call: TRBV4-1; j_call: TRBJ2-5; cdr3_aa: ASSQVARDRGGTQY
v_call: TRBV28; j_call: TRBJ2-7; cdr3_aa: ASSLGTGSEQY
v_call: TRBV19; j_call: TRBJ1-1; cdr3_aa: ASTLGQLKNEAF
v_call: TRBV6-5; j_call: TRBJ2-7; cdr3_aa: ASSQRDSSYEQY
v_call: TRBV7-9; j_call: TRBJ2-2; cdr3_aa: ASSPLGSAGELF
v_call: TRBV5-6; j_call: TRBJ1-2; cdr3_aa: ASRFVTADNYGYT
v_call: TRBV11-3; j_call: TRBJ2-2; cdr3_aa: ASSLLAGGTGELF
v_call: TRBV5-1; j_call: TRBJ1-1; cdr3_aa: ASSLASADRQAF
v_call: TRBV7-3; j_call: TRBJ2-3; cdr3_aa: ASAGAPQDTQY
v_call: TRBV6-6; j_call: TRBJ1-5; cdr3_aa: ASSYSRGSNQPQH
v_call: TRBV7-6; j_call: TRBJ1-6; cdr3_aa: ASSLGTGDSPLH
v_call: TRBV7-2; j_call: TRBJ1-3; cdr3_aa: ASSLEIITRNTIY
v_call: TRBV7-9; j_call: TRBJ2-1; cdr3_aa: ASSPGTSGYNEQF
v_call: TRBV21-1; j_call: TRBJ2-1; cdr3_aa: ARHRQGGGEQF
v_call: TRBV7-3; j_call: TRBJ1-1; cdr3_aa: ASSLRRQGETEAF
v_call: TRBV19; j_call: TRBJ1-2; cdr3_aa: ASTIGTGQGYGYT
v_call: TRBV14; j_call: TRBJ1-1; cdr3_aa: ASSPPNDSRKAF
v_call: TRBV9; j_call: TRBJ2-1; cdr3_aa: ASSVSPGTSGSSYNEQF
v_call: TRBV29-1; j_call: TRBJ2-3; cdr3_aa: SASGLHTDTQY
v_call: TRBV30; j_call: TRBJ1-5; cdr3_aa: AWSWGEDQPQH